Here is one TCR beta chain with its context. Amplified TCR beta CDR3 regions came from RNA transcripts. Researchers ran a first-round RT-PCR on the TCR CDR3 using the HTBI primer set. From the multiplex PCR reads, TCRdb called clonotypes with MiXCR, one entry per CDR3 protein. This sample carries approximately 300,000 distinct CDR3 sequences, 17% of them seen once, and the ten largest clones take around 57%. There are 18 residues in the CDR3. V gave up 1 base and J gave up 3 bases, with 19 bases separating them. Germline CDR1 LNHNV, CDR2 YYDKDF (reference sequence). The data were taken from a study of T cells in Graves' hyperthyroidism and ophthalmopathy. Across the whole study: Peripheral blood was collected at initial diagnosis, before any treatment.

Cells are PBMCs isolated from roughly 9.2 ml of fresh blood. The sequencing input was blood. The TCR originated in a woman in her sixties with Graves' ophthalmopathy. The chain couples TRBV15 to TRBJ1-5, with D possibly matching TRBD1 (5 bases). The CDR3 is CATSRVQGSMVANQPQHF. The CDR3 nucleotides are TGTGCCACCAGCAGAGTCCAGGGCTCGATGGTGGCCAATCAGCCCCAGCATTTT.